The 10 T cell receptor beta chains presented below share a single source sample, sequenced in a study of high-grade serous ovarian cancer treatment subgroups. Libraries were prepared by immunoSEQ multiplex PCR; TCRdb keeps only in-frame clonotypes and omits some of them. Of fewer than 4,500 clones listed, around 73% are singletons. Tumor tissue was taken before any definitive surgery or chemotherapy was given. The sequenced material came from tumor tissue. These TCRs come from a human donor with high-grade serous ovarian cancer.

The chain has TRBV5-6 and TRBJ2-7; 10 nucleotides match TRBD1. Germline CDR1 and CDR2: SGHDT and YYEEEE. This CDR3 comprises 14 residues. J gave up 6 bases and V 4 bases, and 7 bases lay outside the gene matches. CDR3 in DNA: TGTGCCAGCAGCCAACGACGGACAGGGGGCGAGCAGTACTTC. As protein: CASSQRRTGGEQYF.

V gene TRBV7-3 combines with J gene TRBJ2-2, with D unresolved. Deletions cut 5 bases from V and 4 bases from J, with 14 bases between. Germline assignment: CDR1 SGHTA and CDR2 FQGTGA. The CDR3 is made up of 15 amino acids. The CDR3 DNA sequence: TGTGCCAGCAGCCCCGGGCCAGGCAGCACCGGGGAGCTGTTTTTT. Its protein product is CASSPGPGSTGELFF.

The chain recombines TRBV11-2 with TRBJ2-5; D possibly corresponds to TRBD2 (5 bases). There are 14 residues in the CDR3. V dropped 6 bases and J dropped 7 bases, with 18 bases sitting between them. Germline V gives CDR1 SGHAT, CDR2 FQNNGV. CDR3 nucleotide sequence: TGTGCCAGCAGTCCGGGATCTAGGGAATTGACCCAGTACTTC. It translates to CASSPGSRELTQYF.

V and J are TRBV30 and TRBJ1-4, with D possibly TRBD1 on 5 matching bases. CDR3 length equals 13 residues. Deletions cut 3 bases from V and 6 bases from J, with 11 bases between. Per the germline V gene, CDR1 is GTSNPN and CDR2 is SVGIG (reference sequence). CDR3 sequence reads: CAWRQAGDEKLFF. The CDR3 bases are TGTGCCTGGAGACAGGCGGGGGATGAAAAACTGTTTTTT.

V usage is TRBV6-1 and J usage is TRBJ2-7; TRBD1 is a possible D gene (6 bases). Trimming shortened V by 9 bases and J by 4 bases, and 16 bases separated the two germline ends. Germline V gene sequence: CDR1 MNHNS, CDR2 SASEGT. This CDR3 region has 13 residues. The CDR3 DNA reads as TGTGCCAGTAGCACGGGACATCCGTACGAGCAGTACTTC. This encodes CASSTGHPYEQYF.

The count of this clone is one. The chain combines TRBV18 with TRBJ2-3, with TRBD1 matching over 8 bases. Germline values: CDR1 KGHSH, CDR2 LQKENI. V lost 3 bases and J lost 1; bases outside the gene matches: 3. The CDR3 is 15 amino acids. This CDR3 is CASSPQGAGTDTQYF. The CDR3 coding sequence is TGTGCCAGCTCACCTCAGGGGGCGGGCACAGATACGCAGTATTTT.

CDR3 amino acids: CASSNWGGETQYF. The CDR3 DNA reads as TGTGCCAGCAGTAACTGGGGGGGGGAGACCCAGTACTTC. The chain carries TRBV6-1 and TRBJ2-5; 7 bases match TRBD2. Trimming took 5 bases from V and 5 from J; bases not matched to a gene: 5. The germline gives CDR1 MNHNS, CDR2 SASEGT. The CDR3 consists of 13 residues.

The V call is TRBV27, the J call TRBJ2-7; D not certain. Per the germline V gene, CDR1 is MNHEY and CDR2 is SMNVEV (reference sequence). The V and J ends lost 0 bases and 0 bases respectively, with 6 bases between them. CDR3 length: 14 residues. The CDR3 region is CASSLSRNSYEQYF. CDR3 nucleotide sequence: TGTGCCAGCAGTTTATCGCGGAACTCCTACGAGCAGTACTTC.

This clone was seen only once. The chain carries TRBV18 and TRBJ2-7, with 10 bases fitting TRBD2. V was clipped by 6 bases and J by 3 bases; unmatched bases: 5. There are 14 residues in the CDR3. From germline, CDR1 is KGHSH and CDR2 LQKENI. CDR3 sequence: CASSLIAGGYEQYF. The CDR3 bases are TGTGCCAGCTCCCTCATAGCGGGGGGCTACGAGCAGTACTTC.

This chain uses TRBV5-7 with TRBJ1-4, with D maybe TRBD1 (5 bases). TRBV5-7 belongs to the ORF category, with a function that is uncertain. V gave up 0 bases and J gave up 4 bases, with 13 bases separating them. The CDR3 is 16 amino acids. The CDR3 loop reads CASSLVVGDLNEKLFF. Here the CDR3 DNA reads TGTGCCAGCAGCTTGGTCGTCGGGGACCTTAATGAAAAACTGTTTTTT.